A single sample gave rise to the 27 T cell receptor beta chains below, sequenced in a study of immune evolution from preneoplasia to lung adenocarcinoma. Produced via immunoSEQ multiplex PCR; TCRdb's table is partial and in-frame only. The sample lists about 11,000 clones, approximately 80% occurring once. The sequenced sample consisted of FFPE normal lung tissue adjacent to the tumor. These receptors were taken from a person in their sixties or seventies with lung adenocarcinoma. Some clones in this sample may be carry-over from other donors' samples.

The chain couples TRBV27 to TRBJ2-7, with 7 bases lining up with TRBD1. The germline CDR1 and CDR2 sequences are MNHEY and SMNVEV (reference sequence). After removal of 3 bases from V and 6 bases from J, the junction contained 8 bases not matched to a gene. The CDR3 has 14 amino acids. The CDR3 reads CASSLRAQGSEQYF. The CDR3 DNA reads as TGTGCCAGCAGTTTGAGGGCACAGGGGTCCGAGCAGTACTTC.

This clone showed up just a few times. The gene calls are TRBV6-4 and TRBJ2-3; 10 bases align to TRBD1. CDR3 length: 15 residues. Germline CDR1 MRHNA, CDR2 SNTAGT. Trimming took 2 bases from V and 4 from J; bases not matched to a gene: 3. CDR3 in DNA: TGTGCCAGCAGTGACACCGGGACAGGGGCAGATACGCAGTATTTT. Translation gives CASSDTGTGADTQYF.

The gene calls are TRBV5-6 and TRBJ2-1, with D possibly being TRBD2 (5 bases). Looked up from germline, CDR1 is SGHDT and CDR2 is YYEEEE. The CDR3 is 13 residues long. V lost 4 bases to trimming and J lost 5 bases, with 10 bases between them. The CDR3 DNA sequence: TGTGCCAGCAGCCGTGACTATGACAATGAGCAGTTCTTC. It translates to CASSRDYDNEQFF. Full variable domain (remainder filled in from reference TRBV5-6 and TRBJ2-1): DAGVTQSPTHLIKTRGQQVTLRCSPKSGHDTVSWYQQALGQGPQFIFQYYEEEERQRGNFPDRFSGHQFPNYSSELNVNALLLGDSALYLCASSRDYDNEQFFGPGTRLTVL.

The chain carries TRBV7-2 and TRBJ2-7, with D perhaps assigned TRBD1 or TRBD2 (5 bases each). In germline, CDR1 is SGHTA, CDR2 FQGNSA. The V end was cut by 1 base, the J end by 3 bases, with 13 bases between. The CDR3 has 15 residues. The CDR3 DNA reads TGTGCCAGCAGCTTAGTTTCGACGGGGCTCTACGAGCAGTACTTC. Translated: CASSLVSTGLYEQYF.

In this sample, this clone turned up once. V usage is TRBV25-1 and J usage is TRBJ1-2, with D unresolved. The germline V and J ends were trimmed by 3 bases and 2 bases, with 4 bases remaining between them. The length of the CDR3 is 12 residues. Germline CDR1 MGHDK, CDR2 SYGVNS. DNA of the CDR3: TGTGCCAGCAGTGACGGGAACTATGGCTACACCTTC. Residues: CASSDGNYGYTF.

This clone was picked up a small number of times. The chain uses TRBV7-3 and TRBJ2-7; possibly TRBD2 for D (5 bases). CDR1 is SGHTA, CDR2 FQGTGA, per germline. The CDR3 totals 12 residues. Trimming shortened V by 5 bases and J by 5 bases, and 10 bases separated the two germline ends. The CDR3 loop is CASSPTGDEQYF. The CDR3 coding sequence is TGTGCCAGCAGCCCCACCGGGGACGAGCAGTACTTC.

The chain combines TRBV27 with TRBJ1-1, with 7 bases lining up with TRBD1. This CDR3 is built from 15 residues. Per germline, CDR1 MNHEY and CDR2 SMNVEV (reference sequence). Trimming removed 7 bases from V and 1 base from J; junction bases left unmatched: 9. The CDR3 DNA reads TGTGCCAGCATTTCATTGACAGGGTGGAACACTGAAGCTTTCTTT. This sequence encodes CASISLTGWNTEAFF.

The chain is built from TRBV18 and TRBJ2-2; D remains unclear. V dropped 1 base and J dropped 3 bases, with 3 bases sitting between them. CDR3 length equals 13 residues. CDR1 and CDR2 from the germline V gene are KGHSH and LQKENI. The CDR3 reads CASSPQDTGELFF. The CDR3 region has the DNA TGTGCCAGCTCACCACAGGACACCGGGGAGCTGTTTTTT.

The chain recombines TRBV20-1 with TRBJ2-7; D is uncertain. In germline, CDR1 is DFQATT, CDR2 SNEGSKA (reference sequence). This CDR3 region has 11 residues. Trimming pared 1 base from V and 4 bases from J, leaving 5 bases between. The CDR3 region is CSARGAYEQYF. CDR3 coding DNA: TGCAGTGCTAGAGGAGCGTACGAGCAGTACTTC.

V gene TRBV7-2 combines with J gene TRBJ2-3; D may correspond to TRBD1 or TRBD2 (5 bases each). V was cut by 5 bases and J by 0 bases, with 9 bases left in between. The CDR3 is made up of 14 amino acids. Germline CDR1 and CDR2: SGHTA and FQGNSA. In DNA form, the CDR3 reads TGTGCCAGCAGCCCGGGACCCAGCACAGATACGCAGTATTTT. It specifies CASSPGPSTDTQYF.

The chain uses TRBV30 and TRBJ1-5, with 7 bases that match TRBD1. The CDR3 has 14 residues. Germline CDR1 reads GTSNPN; CDR2 reads SVGIG (reference sequence). V gave up 2 bases and J gave up 3 bases; unmatched junction bases: 4. The chain's CDR3 is CAWSTGQHNQPQHF. For the CDR3, the DNA is TGTGCCTGGAGTACGGGACAGCACAATCAGCCCCAGCATTTT.

This sequence joins TRBV28 and TRBJ2-7; 8 positions agree with TRBD1. There are 13 residues in the CDR3. Trimming at V came to 8 bases and at J to 4 bases, leaving 7 bases not matched to a gene. Germline loops: CDR1 MDHEN, CDR2 SYDVKM. The chain's CDR3 is CASRTGGRYEQYF. The CDR3 DNA reads TGTGCCAGCCGAACAGGGGGAAGGTACGAGCAGTACTTC.

The rearrangement links TRBV28 to TRBJ2-7, with D perhaps being TRBD1 or TRBD2 (5 bases each). Trimming pared 3 bases from V and 2 bases from J, leaving 23 bases between. This CDR3 comprises 18 residues. Germline CDR1 is MDHEN and CDR2 is SYDVKM. The CDR3 loop is CASSLGWHLGAQPYEQYF. The DNA for the CDR3 is TGTGCCAGCAGTTTGGGGTGGCATCTCGGGGCGCAACCCTACGAGCAGTACTTC.

This sequence joins TRBV19 and TRBJ2-1, with 10 bases aligning to TRBD2. CDR1 is LNHDA and CDR2 is SQIVND in the germline V gene (reference sequence). Trimming at V came to 5 bases and at J to 9 bases, leaving 7 bases not matched to a gene. The CDR3 has 14 residues. The CDR3 region is CASSVASGRGEQFF. The CDR3 DNA reads as TGTGCCAGTAGTGTGGCCAGCGGGAGGGGTGAGCAGTTCTTC.

V and J are TRBV20-1 and TRBJ2-7; no clear D gene. Germline V gene lookup returns CDR1 DFQATT and CDR2 SNEGSKA (reference sequence). The germline V and J ends were trimmed by 6 bases and 6 bases, with 12 bases remaining between them. The CDR3 loop spans 11 amino acids. CDR3 sequence reads: CSAMKGSEQYF. CDR3 nucleotide sequence: TGCAGTGCGATGAAAGGGTCCGAGCAGTACTTC.

This rearrangement joins TRBV28 to TRBJ2-7; tentatively, D is TRBD1 (6 bases). The germline V gene encodes CDR1 MDHEN and CDR2 SYDVKM. The CDR3 sequence is 15 residues long. Trimming took 0 bases from V and 2 from J, leaving 11 bases between them. The CDR3 DNA is TGTGCCAGCAGTTTATGGGACAGTGCAGCCTACGAGCAGTACTTC. Its protein is CASSLWDSAAYEQYF.

This chain connects TRBV11-3 to TRBJ2-7; D unresolved. The CDR3 runs 14 residues. Germline V gene lookup returns CDR1 SGHNT and CDR2 YENEEA. Trimming pared 3 bases from V and 6 bases from J, leaving 15 bases between. The CDR3 here is CASSFSNAIGEQYF. The CDR3 DNA sequence: TGTGCCAGCAGCTTCTCAAACGCTATCGGCGAGCAGTACTTC. Full variable domain (missing parts from reference TRBV11-3 and TRBJ2-7): EAGVVQSPRYKIIEKKQPVAFWCNPISGHNTLYWYLQNLGQGPELLIRYENEEAVDDSQLPKDRFSAERLKGVDSTLKIQPAELGDSAVYLCASSFSNAIGEQYFGPGTRLTVT.

The chain is built from TRBV5-4 and TRBJ2-7; no reliable D call. V was trimmed by 7 bases and J by 3 bases, leaving 11 bases between them. The CDR3 length is 12 residues. The V gene's germline CDR1 is SGHNT and CDR2 YYREEE (reference sequence). The CDR3 loop is CASYDGNYEQYF. The CDR3 nucleotides are TGTGCCAGCTACGACGGAAACTACGAGCAGTACTTC.

This chain uses TRBV13 with TRBJ2-7; D possibly matches TRBD1 or TRBD2 (5 bases each). The CDR3 is 12 amino acids. The V gene lost 0 bases and the J gene lost 10 bases, with 10 bases spanning the gap. Germline V CDR1 and CDR2: PRHDT, FYEKMQ (reference sequence). CDR3 region: CASSLGFGAQYF. The CDR3 coding sequence is TGTGCCAGCAGCTTAGGTTTCGGGGCCCAGTACTTC.

The chain is built from TRBV5-4 and TRBJ2-1; 7 bases are a match to TRBD1. V was clipped by 0 bases and J by 14 bases; unmatched bases: 5. This CDR3 spans 12 amino acids. Germline lookup yields CDR1 SGHNT and CDR2 YYREEE (reference sequence). The CDR3: CASSLGDSPEFF. CDR3 coding DNA: TGTGCCAGCAGCTTGGGGGACAGTCCTGAGTTCTTC.

The rearrangement uses TRBV18 and TRBJ2-3; D not certain. Germline V gene data show CDR1 as KGHSH and CDR2 as LQKENI. CDR3 size: 14 residues. The V end was cut by 0 bases, the J end by 4 bases, with 8 bases between. CDR3 protein: CASSPPSIADTQYF. As DNA, the CDR3 is TGTGCCAGCTCACCACCGTCAATAGCAGATACGCAGTATTTT.

A few counts support this clone. Distinct nucleotide sequences in the sample also encode this CDR3. This rearrangement joins TRBV2 to TRBJ1-5, with D possibly matching TRBD1 (5 bases). The germline gives CDR1 SNHLY, CDR2 FYNNEI. The CDR3 totals 13 residues. Trimming cost V 6 bases and J 1 base, with 7 bases left between them. In nucleotides, the CDR3 is TGTGCCAGCAGCAGGGACAGCAATCAGCCCCAGCATTTT. Its protein product is CASSRDSNQPQHF.

This clone was seen a handful of times. This chain links TRBV21-1 with TRBJ2-2; TRBD1 was called by the table and not checked on the DNA. TRBV21-1 is annotated as a pseudogene. The CDR3 loop spans 15 amino acids. Here the CDR3 DNA reads TGTGCCAGCAGCAAGTGGAGGGGGCGTACCGGGGAGCTGTTTTTT. Translating it yields CASSKWRGRTGELFF.

The rearrangement uses TRBV19 and TRBJ2-2; unclear D gene. Germline CDR1 is LNHDA and CDR2 is SQIVND (reference sequence). Trimming stripped 5 bases from V and 6 bases from J, with 13 bases between. This CDR3 contains 14 residues. DNA for the CDR3: TGTGCCAGTAGTCAGGTTTTCGTAGCCGGGGAGCTGTTTTTT. It translates to CASSQVFVAGELFF.

The rearrangement links TRBV5-5 to TRBJ1-1; D is ambiguous. In germline, CDR1 is SGHKS, CDR2 YYEKEE (reference sequence). The CDR3 sequence is 12 residues long. V gave up 4 bases and J gave up 6 bases, with 10 bases separating them. Written as DNA, the CDR3 is TGTGCCAGCAGCGTTGAAAAGGCTGAAGCTTTCTTT. Its protein product is CASSVEKAEAFF.

The genes are TRBV2 and TRBJ2-4, with a possible D match to TRBD2 (7 bases). CDR1 is SNHLY and CDR2 is FYNNEI in the germline V gene. The germline V and J ends were trimmed by 4 bases and 1 base, with 11 bases remaining between them. The CDR3 runs 15 residues. This CDR3 reads CASSVGGEAKNIQYF. The CDR3 DNA follows: TGTGCCAGCAGTGTAGGGGGGGAGGCCAAAAACATTCAGTACTTC.

This clone came up once. The chain uses TRBV9 and TRBJ2-1; D perhaps matches TRBD1 (7 bases). The CDR3 has 14 amino acids. Germline CDR1 reads SGDLS; CDR2 reads YYNGEE. The V and J ends lost 4 bases and 8 bases respectively, with 16 bases between them. CDR3 DNA sequence: TGTGCCAGCAGCTTAACAGGGGAGGTCGATGAGCAGTTCTTC. Translation gives CASSLTGEVDEQFF.